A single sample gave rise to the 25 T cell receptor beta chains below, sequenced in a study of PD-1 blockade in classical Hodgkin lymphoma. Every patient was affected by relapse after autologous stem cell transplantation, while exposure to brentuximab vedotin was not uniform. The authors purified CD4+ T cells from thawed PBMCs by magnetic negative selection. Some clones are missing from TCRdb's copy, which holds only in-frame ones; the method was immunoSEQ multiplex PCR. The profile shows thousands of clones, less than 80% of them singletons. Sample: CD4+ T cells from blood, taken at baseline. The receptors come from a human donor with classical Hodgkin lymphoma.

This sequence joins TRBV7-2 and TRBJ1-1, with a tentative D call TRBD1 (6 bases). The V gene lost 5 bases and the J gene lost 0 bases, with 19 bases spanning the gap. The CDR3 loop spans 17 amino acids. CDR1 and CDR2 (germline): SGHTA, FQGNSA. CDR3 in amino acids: CASSLPVGANLNTEAFF. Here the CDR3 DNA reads TGTGCCAGCAGCCTTCCAGTGGGGGCGAATCTGAACACTGAAGCTTTCTTT.

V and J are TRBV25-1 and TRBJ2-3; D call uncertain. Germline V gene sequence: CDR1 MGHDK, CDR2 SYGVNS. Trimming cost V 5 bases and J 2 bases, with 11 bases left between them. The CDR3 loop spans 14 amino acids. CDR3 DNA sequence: TGTGCCAGCAGTCCCCCGGACCTCACAGATACGCAGTATTTT. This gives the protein CASSPPDLTDTQYF. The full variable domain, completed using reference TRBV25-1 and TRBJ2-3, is EADIYQTPRYLVIGTGKKITLECSQTMGHDKMYWYQQDPGMELHLIHYSYGVNSTEKGDLSSESTVSRIRTEHFPLTLESARPSHTSQYLCASSPPDLTDTQYFGPGTRLTVL.

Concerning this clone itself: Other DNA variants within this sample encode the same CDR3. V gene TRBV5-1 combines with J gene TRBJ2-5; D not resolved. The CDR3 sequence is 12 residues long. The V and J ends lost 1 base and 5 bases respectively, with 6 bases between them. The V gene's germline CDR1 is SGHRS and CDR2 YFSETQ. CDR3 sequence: CASSLSTETQYF. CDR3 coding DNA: TGCGCCAGCAGCTTGAGTACGGAGACCCAGTACTTC.

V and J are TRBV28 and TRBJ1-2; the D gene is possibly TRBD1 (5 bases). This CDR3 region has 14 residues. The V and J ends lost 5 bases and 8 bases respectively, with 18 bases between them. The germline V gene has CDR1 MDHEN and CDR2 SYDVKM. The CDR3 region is CASSMTDGQGGYTF. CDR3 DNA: TGTGCCAGCAGTATGACGGACGGACAAGGGGGCTACACCTTC.

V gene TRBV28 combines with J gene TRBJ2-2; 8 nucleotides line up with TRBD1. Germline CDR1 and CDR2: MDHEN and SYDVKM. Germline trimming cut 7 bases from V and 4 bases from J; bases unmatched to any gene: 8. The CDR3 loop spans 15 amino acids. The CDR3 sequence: CASTSGQGITGELFF. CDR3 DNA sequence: TGTGCCAGCACCTCAGGACAGGGTATCACCGGGGAGCTGTTTTTT.

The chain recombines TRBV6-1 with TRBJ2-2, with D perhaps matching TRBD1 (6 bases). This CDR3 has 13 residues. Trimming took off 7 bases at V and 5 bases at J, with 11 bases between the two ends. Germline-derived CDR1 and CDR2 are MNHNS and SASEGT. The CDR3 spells CASNRAGTGELFF. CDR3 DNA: TGTGCCAGCAACAGGGCCGGAACCGGGGAGCTGTTTTTT.

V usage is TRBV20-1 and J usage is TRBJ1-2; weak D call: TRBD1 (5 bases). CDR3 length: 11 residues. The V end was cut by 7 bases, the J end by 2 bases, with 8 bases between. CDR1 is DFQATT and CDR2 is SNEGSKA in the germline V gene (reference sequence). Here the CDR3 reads CSVQGNYGYTF. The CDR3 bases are TGCAGTGTTCAGGGAAACTATGGCTACACCTTC.

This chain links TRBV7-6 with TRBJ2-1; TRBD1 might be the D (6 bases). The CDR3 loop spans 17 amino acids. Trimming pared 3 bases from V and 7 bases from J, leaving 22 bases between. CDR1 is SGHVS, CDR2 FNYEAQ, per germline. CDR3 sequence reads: CASSFRGDYRVENEQFF. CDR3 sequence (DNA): TGTGCCAGCAGCTTTAGGGGCGACTACAGGGTGGAAAATGAGCAGTTCTTC.

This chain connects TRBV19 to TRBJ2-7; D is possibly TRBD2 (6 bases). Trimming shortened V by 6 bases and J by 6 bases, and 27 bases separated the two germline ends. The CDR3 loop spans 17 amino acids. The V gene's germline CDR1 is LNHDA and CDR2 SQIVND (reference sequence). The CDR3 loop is CASSPFGLLGLGGEQYF. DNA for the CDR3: TGTGCCAGTAGCCCGTTTGGACTCTTAGGCCTCGGGGGCGAGCAGTACTTC.

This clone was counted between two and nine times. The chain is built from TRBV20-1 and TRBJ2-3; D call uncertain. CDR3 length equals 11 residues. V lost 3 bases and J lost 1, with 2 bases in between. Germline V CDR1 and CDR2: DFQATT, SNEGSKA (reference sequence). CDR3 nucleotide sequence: TGCAGTGCTAGTCGCACAGATACGCAGTATTTT. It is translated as CSASRTDTQYF.

The CDR3 coding sequence is TGTGCCAGCAGTCCCCACGGGGGGGGAATGAACACTGAAGCTTTCTTT. This encodes CASSPHGGGMNTEAFF. The V gene is TRBV25-1, the J gene TRBJ1-1; TRBD1 might be the D (5 bases). In germline, CDR1 is MGHDK, CDR2 SYGVNS. The CDR3 sequence is 16 residues long. V was trimmed by 5 bases and J by 0 bases, leaving 16 bases between them.

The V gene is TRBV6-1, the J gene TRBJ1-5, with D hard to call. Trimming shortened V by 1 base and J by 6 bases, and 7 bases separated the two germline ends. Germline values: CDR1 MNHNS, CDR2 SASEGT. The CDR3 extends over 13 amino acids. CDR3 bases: TGTGCCAGCAGTGAAGGTTGGGGTCAGCCCCAGCATTTT. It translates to CASSEGWGQPQHF.

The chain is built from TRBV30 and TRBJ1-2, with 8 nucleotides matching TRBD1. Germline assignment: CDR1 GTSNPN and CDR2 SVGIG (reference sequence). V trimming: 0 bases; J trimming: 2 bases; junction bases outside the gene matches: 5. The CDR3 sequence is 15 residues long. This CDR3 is CAWSVRDRPNYGYTF. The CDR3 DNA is TGTGCCTGGAGTGTAAGGGACAGGCCGAACTATGGCTACACCTTC.

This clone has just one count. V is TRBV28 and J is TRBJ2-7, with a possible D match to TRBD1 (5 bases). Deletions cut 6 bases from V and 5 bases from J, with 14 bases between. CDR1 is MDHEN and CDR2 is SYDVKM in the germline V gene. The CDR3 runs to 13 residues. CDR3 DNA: TGTGCCAGCAGACCCCCAGGGTCCCACGAGCAGTACTTC. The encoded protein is CASRPPGSHEQYF.

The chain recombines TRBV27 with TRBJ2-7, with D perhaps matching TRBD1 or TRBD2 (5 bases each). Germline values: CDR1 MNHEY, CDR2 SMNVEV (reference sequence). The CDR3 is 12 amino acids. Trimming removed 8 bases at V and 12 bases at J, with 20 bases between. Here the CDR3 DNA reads TGTGCCAGCGGAACCGGGACCTCAATCTTGTACTTC. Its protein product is CASGTGTSILYF.

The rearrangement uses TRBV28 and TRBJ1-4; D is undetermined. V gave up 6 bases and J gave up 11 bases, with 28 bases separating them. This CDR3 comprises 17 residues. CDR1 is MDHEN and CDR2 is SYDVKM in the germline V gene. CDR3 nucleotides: TGTGCCAGCAGCCAGCTACCCTGGACTGACACTGGGTGGAAACTGTTTTTT. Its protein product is CASSQLPWTDTGWKLFF.

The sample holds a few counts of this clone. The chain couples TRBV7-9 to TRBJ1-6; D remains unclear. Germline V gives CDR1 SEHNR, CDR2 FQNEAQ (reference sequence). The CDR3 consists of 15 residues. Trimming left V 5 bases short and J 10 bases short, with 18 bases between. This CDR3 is CASSLLLPDLSPLHF. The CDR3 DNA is TGTGCCAGCAGCCTGCTACTCCCCGACTTGTCACCCCTCCACTTT.

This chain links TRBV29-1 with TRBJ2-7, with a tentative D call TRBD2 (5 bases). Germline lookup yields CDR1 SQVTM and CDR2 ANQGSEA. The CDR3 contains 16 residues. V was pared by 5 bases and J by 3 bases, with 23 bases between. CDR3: CSVYVRPSLYLYEQYF. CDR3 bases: TGCAGCGTTTACGTTAGACCTAGCCTGTATCTCTACGAGCAGTACTTC.

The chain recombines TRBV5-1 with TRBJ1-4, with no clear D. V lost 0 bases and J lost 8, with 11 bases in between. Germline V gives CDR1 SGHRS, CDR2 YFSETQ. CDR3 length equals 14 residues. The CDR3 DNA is TGCGCCAGCAGCTTGGCCGGGGAAGGCGAAAAACTGTTTTTT. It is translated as CASSLAGEGEKLFF.

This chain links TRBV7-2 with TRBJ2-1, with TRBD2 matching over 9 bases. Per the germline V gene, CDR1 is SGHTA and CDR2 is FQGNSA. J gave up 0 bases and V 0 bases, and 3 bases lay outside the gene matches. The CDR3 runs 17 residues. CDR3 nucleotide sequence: TGTGCCAGCAGCTTAGCGAGCGGGGGGTACTCCTACAATGAGCAGTTCTTC. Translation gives CASSLASGGYSYNEQFF.

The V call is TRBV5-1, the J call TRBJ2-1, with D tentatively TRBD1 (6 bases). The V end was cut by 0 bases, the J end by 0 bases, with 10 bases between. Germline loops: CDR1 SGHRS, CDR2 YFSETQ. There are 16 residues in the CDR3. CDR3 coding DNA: TGCGCCAGCAGCTTGGAGGGACACTTCTCCTACAATGAGCAGTTCTTC. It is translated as CASSLEGHFSYNEQFF.

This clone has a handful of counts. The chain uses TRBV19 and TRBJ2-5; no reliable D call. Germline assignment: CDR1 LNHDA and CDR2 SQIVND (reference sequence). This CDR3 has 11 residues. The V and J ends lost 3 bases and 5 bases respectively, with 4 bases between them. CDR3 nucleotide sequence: TGTGCCAGTAGTATCAGTGAGACCCAGTACTTC. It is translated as CASSISETQYF.

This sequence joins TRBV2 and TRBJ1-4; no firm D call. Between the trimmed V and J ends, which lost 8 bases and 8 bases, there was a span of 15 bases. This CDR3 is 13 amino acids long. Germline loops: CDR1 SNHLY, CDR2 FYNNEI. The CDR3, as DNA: TGTGCCAGCCGGTGGGGAGAAGGGGAAAAACTGTTTTTT. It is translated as CASRWGEGEKLFF.

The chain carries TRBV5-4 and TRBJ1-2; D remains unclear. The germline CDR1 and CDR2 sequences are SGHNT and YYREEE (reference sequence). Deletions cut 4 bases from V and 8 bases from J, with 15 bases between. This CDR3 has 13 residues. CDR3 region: CASSAGRGLGYTF. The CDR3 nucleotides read TGTGCCAGCAGCGCGGGTCGAGGATTGGGCTACACCTTC. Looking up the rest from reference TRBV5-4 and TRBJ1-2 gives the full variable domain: ETGVTQSPTHLIKTRGQQVTLRCSSQSGHNTVSWYQQALGQGPQFIFQYYREEENGRGNFPPRFSGLQFPNYSSELNVNALELDDSALYLCASSAGRGLGYTFGSGTRLTVV.

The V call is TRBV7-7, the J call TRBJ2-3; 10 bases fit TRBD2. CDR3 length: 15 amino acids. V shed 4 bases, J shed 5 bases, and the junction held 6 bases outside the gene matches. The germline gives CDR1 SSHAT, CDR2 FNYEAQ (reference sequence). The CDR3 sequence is CASSSSGGAGDTQYF. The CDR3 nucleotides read TGTGCCAGCAGCTCAAGCGGGGGGGCCGGAGATACGCAGTATTTT.